These 12 T cell receptor beta chains were all obtained from the same sample, sequenced in a study of blood T cell repertoires in COVID-19. This table comes from immunoSEQ multiplex PCR, and its TCRdb copy is limited to in-frame clones, with some not included. The table includes roughly 350,000 clones, about nine tenths detected once. The specimen sequenced was peripheral blood. The receptors derive from a woman in her seventies with COVID-19, enrolled during active disease.

V and J are TRBV18 and TRBJ1-2; TRBD1 matches at 7 bases. The CDR3 is made up of 19 amino acids. Germline CDR1 is KGHSH and CDR2 is LQKENI. The trim removed 3 bases at V and 1 base at J, leaving 17 bases unmatched. CDR3 in amino acids: CASSPNRETTGANNYGYTF. The CDR3 region has the DNA TGTGCCAGCTCACCTAACCGGGAAACTACAGGGGCTAATAACTATGGCTACACCTTC.

The chain links TRBV5-1 to TRBJ2-5; perhaps TRBD1 as D (6 bases). V dropped 4 bases and J dropped 2 bases, with 9 bases sitting between them. CDR3 length equals 13 residues. Germline CDR1 and CDR2: SGHRS and YFSETQ. CDR3 region: CASSSTGQETQYF. CDR3 sequence (DNA): TGCGCCAGCAGCAGTACAGGGCAAGAGACCCAGTACTTC.

V usage is TRBV6-5 and J usage is TRBJ2-7, with D possibly being TRBD2 (6 bases). There are 13 residues in the CDR3. Trimming removed 11 bases from V and 3 bases from J, with 17 bases in between. Looked up from germline, CDR1 is MNHEY and CDR2 is SVGAGI. The CDR3 spells CASRGQGLYEQYF. The DNA for the CDR3 is TGTGCCTCTCGTGGGCAGGGACTCTACGAGCAGTACTTC.

This rearrangement joins TRBV4-1 to TRBJ1-2; D is uncertain. V lost 2 bases and J 4 bases, leaving 8 bases between the germline ends. CDR1 and CDR2 (germline): MGHRA, YSYEKL. This CDR3 is 13 amino acids long. In DNA, the CDR3 is TGCGCCAGCAGCCAACTTTACTCCTATGGCTACACCTTC. This encodes CASSQLYSYGYTF.

The V and J genes are TRBV19 and TRBJ1-6; TRBD1 matches 7 bases. Losses at the gene ends were 6 bases for V and 6 bases for J; bases not matched to a gene: 2. Germline V gene lookup returns CDR1 LNHDA and CDR2 SQIVND (reference sequence). The CDR3 loop spans 13 amino acids. The CDR3 DNA follows: TGTGCCAGTAGCGGGACAGTTAATTCACCCCTCCACTTT. Its protein product is CASSGTVNSPLHF. Full variable domain (outside the CDR3, taken from reference TRBV19 and TRBJ1-6): DGGITQSPKYLFRKEGQNVTLSCEQNLNHDAMYWYRQDPGQGLRLIYYSQIVNDFQKGDIAEGYSVSREKKESFPLTVTSAQKNPTAFYLCASSGTVNSPLHFGNGTRLTVT.

The chain is built from TRBV7-8 and TRBJ2-7, with 8 bases identical to TRBD1. Germline assignment: CDR1 SGHVS and CDR2 FQNEAQ. The CDR3 is made up of 16 amino acids. Trimming removed 1 base from V and 4 bases from J; junction bases left unmatched: 9. CDR3 nucleotide sequence: TGTGCCAGCAGCTTAGTGGCCGGACAGGGTGGTTACGAGCAGTACTTC. Translated, it gives CASSLVAGQGGYEQYF.

This chain joins TRBV14 and TRBJ1-1; D gene unclear. Germline loops: CDR1 SGHDN, CDR2 FVKESK. V lost 0 bases, J lost 9 bases, and 8 bases lay in between. The CDR3 is 12 residues long. The CDR3 DNA is TGTGCCAGCAGCCAAGATACCAGAAAAGCTTTCTTT. Amino acid sequence: CASSQDTRKAFF.

This clone was seen once. The rearrangement links TRBV7-2 to TRBJ1-4; D possibly corresponds to TRBD1 (6 bases). CDR1 is SGHTA and CDR2 is FQGNSA in the germline V gene. This CDR3 comprises 13 residues. V shed 3 bases and J shed 7 bases, with 9 bases lying between them. The CDR3 here is CASSFAGVEKLFF. The CDR3 region has the DNA TGTGCCAGCAGCTTTGCAGGGGTTGAAAAACTGTTTTTT. The variable domain in full, completed from reference TRBV7-2 and TRBJ1-4, reads GAGVSQSPSNKVTEKGKDVELRCDPISGHTALYWYRQSLGQGLEFLIYFQGNSAPDKSGLPSDRFSAERTGGSVSTLTIQRTQQEDSAVYLCASSFAGVEKLFFGSGTQLSVL.

The rearrangement uses TRBV5-1 and TRBJ1-6; weak D call: TRBD1 (6 bases). The CDR3 sequence is 16 residues long. In germline, CDR1 is SGHRS, CDR2 YFSETQ. V lost 0 bases, J lost 7 bases, and 14 bases lay in between. The CDR3 spells CASSLGTGTLNSPLHF. CDR3 nucleotide sequence: TGCGCCAGCAGCTTGGGGACCGGGACACTAAATTCACCCCTCCACTTT. Filled out from reference TRBV5-1 and TRBJ1-6, the complete variable domain reads KAGVTQTPRYLIKTRGQQVTLSCSPISGHRSVSWYQQTPGQGLQFLFEYFSETQRNKGNFPGRFSGRQFSNSRSEMNVSTLELGDSALYLCASSLGTGTLNSPLHFGNGTRLTVT.

This rearrangement joins TRBV5-1 to TRBJ2-7; 10 bases fit TRBD1. CDR3 length: 14 amino acids. Germline assignment: CDR1 SGHRS and CDR2 YFSETQ. J lost 3 bases, V lost 2 bases, and 2 bases had no gene match. The CDR3 reads CASSFGQGGYEQYF. CDR3 sequence (DNA): TGCGCCAGCAGCTTTGGACAGGGGGGCTACGAGCAGTACTTC.

By proportion, this clone is large. Other DNA sequences in the sample encode the same CDR3. This rearrangement joins TRBV6-5 to TRBJ1-2, with 7 nucleotides matching TRBD1. The CDR3 is 13 amino acids. Trimming took 2 bases from V and 8 from J; bases not matched to a gene: 5. Germline V lookup: CDR1 MNHEY, CDR2 SVGAGI. CDR3 DNA sequence: TGTGCCAGCAGTTACGGGACAGCGCGAGGCTACACCTTC. It specifies CASSYGTARGYTF.

This clone was found a few times. The chain joins TRBV27 to TRBJ2-2; 12 bases are shared with TRBD1. V trimming: 5 bases; J trimming: 2 bases; junction bases outside the gene matches: 6. Germline CDR1 and CDR2: MNHEY and SMNVEV (reference sequence). This CDR3 region has 17 residues. This CDR3 is CASSPGTGGINTGELFF. The CDR3 DNA reads as TGTGCCAGCAGTCCCGGGACAGGGGGCATCAACACCGGGGAGCTGTTTTTT.